The subject of this entry is one TCR beta chain. Antigen specificity is unknown. The germline gives CDR1 SGDLS, CDR2 YYNGEE. This CDR3 contains 13 residues. The junction had 7 bases not matched to a gene; V was cut back by 4 bases and J by 9 bases. The sample originates from a study of cytomegalovirus exposure and HLA in healthy donors. Study results and limitations: In an earlier analysis, most TCR beta V segments were productive about 87% or about 30% of the time.

The study ran its PCR with 60 Vbeta and 13 Jbeta primers. Profiled with immunoSEQ multiplex PCR; TCRdb holds only in-frame clones, not every one. The sample data list more than 100,000 clones. The TCR was taken from a man between 35 and 55 years old in good health and CMV-seronegative. Sequencing used PBMCs. The gene calls are TRBV9 and TRBJ2-3; 8 bases agree with TRBD1. DNA for the CDR3: TGTGCCAGCAGCCCCGGACAGGGTGGGACGCAGTATTTT. Amino acids: CASSPGQGGTQYF.